Each of the 31 T cell receptor beta chains below was sequenced from the same sample in a study of blood T cell repertoires in COVID-19. Profiled with immunoSEQ multiplex PCR; TCRdb holds only in-frame clones, not every one. The sample contains roughly 38,000 clones, more than 70% of which appear only once. Sequencing was done on a sample of peripheral blood. The receptors shown here come from a man aged 65 to 79 with acute or convalescent COVID-19.

The CDR3 region is CAITGTSTDTQYF. The CDR3 DNA is TGTGCCATCACCGGTACGAGCACAGATACGCAGTATTTT. The chain has TRBV10-3 and TRBJ2-3; unclear D gene. Between the trimmed V and J ends, which lost 7 bases and 0 bases, there was a span of 8 bases. Germline V gene sequence: CDR1 ENHRY, CDR2 SYGVKD. This CDR3 region has 13 residues.

This clone was seen a handful of times. The gene calls are TRBV7-3 and TRBJ1-1, with D possibly matching TRBD1 (6 bases). V gave up 5 bases and J gave up 8 bases, with 12 bases separating them. Germline-derived CDR1 and CDR2 are SGHTA and FQGTGA. This CDR3 has 12 residues. CDR3 sequence reads: CASSKVQGEAFF. The CDR3, as DNA: TGTGCCAGCAGCAAAGTGCAGGGGGAAGCTTTCTTT.

V and J are TRBV9 and TRBJ2-2; 12 nucleotides agree with TRBD1. This CDR3 is built from 17 residues. V lost 4 bases, J lost 4 bases, and 8 bases stayed unmatched. CDR1 is SGDLS and CDR2 is YYNGEE in the germline V gene. CDR3 sequence: CASSRGQGAMGTGELFF. The CDR3 nucleotides are TGTGCCAGCAGCAGGGGACAGGGGGCGATGGGCACCGGGGAGCTGTTTTTT.

There are a few counts of this clone. The sample carries other DNA sequences with the same CDR3. The chain links TRBV5-1 to TRBJ1-1, with D perhaps TRBD1 (5 bases). The germline V gene encodes CDR1 SGHRS and CDR2 YFSETQ. This CDR3 spans 13 amino acids. Trimming removed 1 base at V and 4 bases at J, with 8 bases between. The CDR3 bases are TGCGCCAGCAGCTTGCGCGGGGGCACTGAAGCTTTCTTT. Its protein product is CASSLRGGTEAFF.

The rearrangement uses TRBV7-3 and TRBJ2-1; 11 positions agree with TRBD1. The V segment lost 4 bases and the J segment 0 bases; nucleotides outside the gene matches: 8. The germline V gene encodes CDR1 SGHTA and CDR2 FQGTGA. CDR3 length: 18 amino acids. The CDR3 sequence is CASSSLGTGGNSYNEQFF. CDR3 in DNA: TGTGCCAGCAGCTCCCTAGGGACAGGGGGAAACTCCTACAATGAGCAGTTCTTC.

The rearrangement links TRBV3-1 (or the pseudogene TRBV3-2) to TRBJ2-5, with 7 bases identical to TRBD2. Germline CDR1 reads LGHDT; CDR2 reads YNNKEL (reference sequence). This CDR3 spans 16 amino acids. V was clipped by 1 base and J by 2 bases; unmatched bases: 7. CDR3 DNA sequence: TGTGCCAGCAGCCAAGGTCGTCAGCGGGGACAAGAGACCCAGTACTTC. Translating gives CASSQGRQRGQETQYF.

V gene TRBV12-3 or TRBV12-4 combines with J gene TRBJ1-2, with 7 positions matching TRBD1. The CDR3 is made up of 13 amino acids. Unmatched junction bases numbered 3, after V lost 4 bases and J lost 4 bases. Written as DNA, the CDR3 is TGTGCCAGCAGTTATGGGGACAGCTATGGCTACACCTTC. Translation: CASSYGDSYGYTF.

The J gene is TRBJ1-1, the V gene TRBV9; no firm D call. Deletions cut 0 bases from V and 5 bases from J, with 11 bases between. This CDR3 has 14 amino acids. Germline V gene lookup returns CDR1 SGDLS and CDR2 YYNGEE. CDR3 protein: CASSVGTAGTEAFF. The CDR3 nucleotides are TGTGCCAGCAGCGTAGGGACGGCGGGGACTGAAGCTTTCTTT.

The chain has TRBV7-2 and TRBJ1-2, with 8 bases identical to TRBD1. With 3 bases clipped from V and 4 bases from J, the junction kept 7 bases outside the gene matches. Germline CDR1 is SGHTA and CDR2 is FQGNSA. The CDR3 has 15 amino acids. This CDR3 is CASSFRDRIVYGYTF. DNA of the CDR3: TGTGCCAGCAGCTTCCGGGACAGGATCGTCTATGGCTACACCTTC.

V is TRBV10-3 and J is TRBJ2-3; D gene uncertain. The germline V gene encodes CDR1 ENHRY and CDR2 SYGVKD. CDR3 length: 13 amino acids. V was pared by 3 bases and J by 1 base, with 5 bases between. CDR3 nucleotide sequence: TGTGCCATCAGTGACTCCGGCACAGATACGCAGTATTTT. Translating gives CAISDSGTDTQYF.

This clone was counted a single time. This chain uses TRBV19 with TRBJ1-5, with D hard to call. This CDR3 is 16 amino acids long. The V end lost 3 bases, the J end lost 2 bases, and 14 bases lay between the germline ends. Germline CDR1 LNHDA, CDR2 SQIVND (reference sequence). Here the CDR3 reads CASSISNNAGNQPQHF. In DNA form, the CDR3 reads TGTGCCAGTAGTATCAGCAACAATGCGGGCAATCAGCCCCAGCATTTT.

This sequence joins TRBV7-8 and TRBJ1-2, with 9 bases identical to TRBD1. Per the germline V gene, CDR1 is SGHVS and CDR2 is FQNEAQ. The CDR3 extends over 15 amino acids. The trim removed 5 bases at V and 4 bases at J, leaving 8 bases unmatched. The CDR3 sequence: CASSPTGGSFYGYTF. DNA for the CDR3: TGTGCCAGCAGCCCCACAGGGGGCTCCTTCTATGGCTACACCTTC.

The gene calls are TRBV12-3 or TRBV12-4 and TRBJ1-1; D is undetermined. Deletions cut 4 bases from V and 4 bases from J, with 10 bases between. The CDR3 runs 13 residues. The CDR3 DNA reads as TGTGCCAGCAGTTATAGAGAGGGCACTGAAGCTTTCTTT. The encoded protein is CASSYREGTEAFF.

The CDR3 sequence is CASSLGVGGFTDTQYF. The CDR3 coding sequence is TGTGCCAGCAGCTTAGGGGTCGGAGGGTTCACAGATACGCAGTATTTT. The V gene is TRBV11-3, the J gene TRBJ2-3; D perhaps matches TRBD2 (6 bases). The V gene's germline CDR1 is SGHNT and CDR2 YENEEA. With 1 base removed from V and 2 bases from J, the gap between germline ends came to 13 bases. CDR3 length equals 16 residues.

This chain uses TRBV19 with TRBJ2-6; possible D gene TRBD1, 8 bases. In germline, CDR1 is LNHDA, CDR2 SQIVND (reference sequence). CDR3 length equals 19 residues. Trimming removed 7 bases at V and 2 bases at J, with 24 bases between. In DNA form, the CDR3 reads TGTGCCAGTACCGACCCGGGTCAGGGGGCGGGAGCTGGGGCCAACGTCCTGACTTTC. It codes for CASTDPGQGAGAGANVLTF.

The chain couples TRBV7-3 to TRBJ2-3; TRBD1 matches at 8 bases. CDR1 is SGHTA and CDR2 is FQGTGA in the germline V gene. CDR3 size: 14 residues. V lost 2 bases to trimming and J lost 4 bases; unmatched junction nucleotides: 2. The CDR3 protein is CASSLDRGADTQYF. In nucleotides, the CDR3 is TGTGCCAGCAGCTTAGACAGGGGTGCAGATACGCAGTATTTT.

The rearrangement joins TRBV27 to TRBJ1-6; maybe TRBD1 (6 bases). The germline V gene encodes CDR1 MNHEY and CDR2 SMNVEV (reference sequence). CDR3 length: 15 residues. V gave up 2 bases and J gave up 7 bases, with 12 bases separating them. The CDR3, as DNA: TGTGCCAGCAGTTTAAGGAGACAGGTGAATTCACCCCTCCACTTT. As protein: CASSLRRQVNSPLHF.

The chain is built from TRBV3-1 (or the pseudogene TRBV3-2) and TRBJ1-3; 9 bases align to TRBD1. V shed 3 bases and J 2 bases; nucleotides not matched to a gene: 5. This CDR3 is built from 16 residues. Germline lookup yields CDR1 LGHDT and CDR2 YNNKEL (reference sequence). The CDR3 region is CASSHQDRGAGNTIYF. The CDR3 nucleotides are TGTGCCAGCAGCCACCAGGACAGGGGCGCTGGAAACACCATATATTTT.

This clone was counted once. This chain joins TRBV6-5 and TRBJ1-4; TRBD1 might be the D (5 bases). The germline gives CDR1 MNHEY, CDR2 SVGAGI. V lost 2 bases to trimming and J lost 6 bases, with 10 bases between them. This CDR3 is built from 14 residues. The CDR3 here is CASSYGGGDEKLFF. The CDR3 DNA is TGTGCCAGCAGTTACGGGGGAGGCGATGAAAAACTGTTTTTT.

CDR3 nucleotide sequence: TGCGCCAGCATGAAAGGACAGCACACAGATACGCAGTATTTT. Its translation is CASMKGQHTDTQYF. The rearrangement links TRBV5-1 to TRBJ2-3, with D tentatively TRBD1 (6 bases). Between the trimmed V and J ends, which lost 6 bases and 2 bases, there was a span of 13 bases. Per the germline V gene, CDR1 is SGHRS and CDR2 is YFSETQ. This CDR3 is built from 14 residues. Together with reference TRBV5-1 and TRBJ2-3, the CDR3 gives the full variable domain: KAGVTQTPRYLIKTRGQQVTLSCSPISGHRSVSWYQQTPGQGLQFLFEYFSETQRNKGNFPGRFSGRQFSNSRSEMNVSTLELGDSALYLCASMKGQHTDTQYFGPGTRLTVL.

The chain links TRBV19 to TRBJ2-5; 7 bases line up with TRBD1. Trimming removed 5 bases from V and 1 base from J; junction bases left unmatched: 7. CDR3 size: 15 residues. Germline lookup yields CDR1 LNHDA and CDR2 SQIVND (reference sequence). CDR3 sequence reads: CASSEGGHFQETQYF. CDR3 sequence (DNA): TGTGCCAGTAGTGAAGGGGGCCATTTCCAAGAGACCCAGTACTTC.

The chain has TRBV2 and TRBJ1-1; no clear D gene. The length of the CDR3 is 15 residues. CDR1 SNHLY and CDR2 FYNNEI come from the germline V gene. V lost 6 bases and J 0 bases, leaving 14 bases between the germline ends. This CDR3 reads CASRGGFVMNTEAFF. The CDR3 nucleotides are TGTGCCAGCAGGGGAGGGTTCGTTATGAACACTGAAGCTTTCTTT.

This clone appeared a single time. The chain is built from TRBV7-3 and TRBJ2-1; the match to TRBD1 covers 8 bases. V lost 5 bases, J lost 0 bases, and 9 bases stayed unmatched. The CDR3 is made up of 17 amino acids. The germline gives CDR1 SGHTA, CDR2 FQGTGA. In DNA form, the CDR3 reads TGTGCCAGCAGCCAGGGGACAGGTTCGTTCTCCTACAATGAGCAGTTCTTC. As protein: CASSQGTGSFSYNEQFF.

The rearrangement links TRBV11-2 to TRBJ2-5, with 7 positions matching TRBD2. CDR3 size: 14 residues. The germline V gene encodes CDR1 SGHAT and CDR2 FQNNGV. The V segment lost 8 bases and the J segment 2 bases; nucleotides outside the gene matches: 8. The CDR3 bases are TGTGCCAGCCGTGTGTGGGGGGGGCAAGAGACCCAGTACTTC. Its protein product is CASRVWGGQETQYF.

Here the CDR3 reads CASRAAGDEQYF. The CDR3 DNA reads as TGTGCCAGCAGAGCAGCGGGCGACGAGCAGTACTTC. V and J are TRBV7-9 and TRBJ2-7, with D possibly TRBD2 on 6 matching bases. Germline V gene lookup returns CDR1 SEHNR and CDR2 FQNEAQ (reference sequence). The CDR3 is 12 residues long. With 6 bases removed from V and 5 bases from J, the gap between germline ends came to 11 bases.

This chain links TRBV10-3 with TRBJ2-7; TRBD2 matches 12 bases. Germline CDR1 is ENHRY and CDR2 is SYGVKD. The CDR3 extends over 15 amino acids. J gave up 3 bases and V 5 bases, and 5 bases lay outside the gene matches. The CDR3 loop is CAISPSGGAYYEQYF. The CDR3 DNA is TGTGCCATCAGTCCTAGCGGGGGGGCATACTACGAGCAGTACTTC.

In its sample, this clone was seen a few times. This sequence joins TRBV19 and TRBJ2-1; weak D call: TRBD1 (5 bases). This CDR3 is built from 18 residues. Germline values: CDR1 LNHDA, CDR2 SQIVND (reference sequence). V lost 5 bases and J 12 bases, leaving 32 bases between the germline ends. CDR3 nucleotides: TGTGCCAGTAGTCCGAGACCTTGGAGAAGCAGGGTCAGTGGTTCGCAGTTCTTC. The encoded protein is CASSPRPWRSRVSGSQFF.

The V call is TRBV28, the J call TRBJ1-4; D is possibly TRBD1 (6 bases). The CDR3 has 14 amino acids. The V end was cut by 8 bases, the J end by 2 bases, with 12 bases between. CDR1 and CDR2 from the germline V gene are MDHEN and SYDVKM. CDR3 sequence: CASGRGSTNEKLFF. CDR3 DNA sequence: TGTGCCAGCGGTAGGGGGTCCACTAATGAAAAACTGTTTTTT.

The chain combines TRBV6-6 with TRBJ2-5, with 12 bases aligning to TRBD2. Trimming cost V 7 bases and J 4 bases; bases outside gene matches: 10. This CDR3 has 16 amino acids. The germline gives CDR1 MNHNY, CDR2 SVGAGI (reference sequence). The CDR3 DNA reads TGTGCCAGCAACCCCGGGGCTAGCGGGGGGGTAGAGACCCAGTACTTC. It encodes CASNPGASGGVETQYF.

This rearrangement joins TRBV11-2 to TRBJ1-4; maybe TRBD1 (6 bases). Germline lookup yields CDR1 SGHAT and CDR2 FQNNGV. V lost 2 bases and J lost 4, with 8 bases in between. The CDR3 loop spans 14 amino acids. The CDR3 reads CASSLRTDNEKLFF. CDR3 DNA: TGTGCCAGCAGCTTACGGACAGATAATGAAAAACTGTTTTTT.

This sequence joins TRBV30 and TRBJ1-5; 7 bases match TRBD1. This CDR3 is built from 15 residues. With V trimmed by 0 bases and J by 3 bases, 5 bases remained unmatched. Germline CDR1 reads GTSNPN; CDR2 reads SVGIG (reference sequence). CDR3 in DNA: TGTGCCTGGAGTGTACGGGGACAGAACAATCAGCCCCAGCATTTT. Translation gives CAWSVRGQNNQPQHF.